The following is a TCR beta chain sequence with its context. Its specificity is unknown. TCRdb passed the 5' RACE reads through MiXCR, listing each CDR3 protein once. Of 400,000 or so distinct CDR3 sequences detected, around 26% appear once; the ten largest clones hold 0.89%. The ends lost 3 bases at V and 1 base at J; junction bases unmatched: 3. Germline V gene data show CDR1 as SGHTA and CDR2 as FQGNSA. This CDR3 spans 16 amino acids. The data derive from a study of CD8 T cells in ankylosing spondylitis. Findings and limits, study-wide: Among TCR beta sequences, a motif of eight or nine highly homologous variants appeared characteristic of ankylosing spondylitis blood.

V and J are TRBV7-2 and TRBJ2-1; 10 bases line up with TRBD2. The TCR originated in a male donor with ankylosing spondylitis. The sample consisted of blood, either unsorted or a sorted T cell fraction (not recorded which). The CDR3 region has the DNA TGTGCCAGCAGCTTGACTAGCGGGTTGTCCTACAATGAGCAGTTCTTC. Translation gives CASSLTSGLSYNEQFF.